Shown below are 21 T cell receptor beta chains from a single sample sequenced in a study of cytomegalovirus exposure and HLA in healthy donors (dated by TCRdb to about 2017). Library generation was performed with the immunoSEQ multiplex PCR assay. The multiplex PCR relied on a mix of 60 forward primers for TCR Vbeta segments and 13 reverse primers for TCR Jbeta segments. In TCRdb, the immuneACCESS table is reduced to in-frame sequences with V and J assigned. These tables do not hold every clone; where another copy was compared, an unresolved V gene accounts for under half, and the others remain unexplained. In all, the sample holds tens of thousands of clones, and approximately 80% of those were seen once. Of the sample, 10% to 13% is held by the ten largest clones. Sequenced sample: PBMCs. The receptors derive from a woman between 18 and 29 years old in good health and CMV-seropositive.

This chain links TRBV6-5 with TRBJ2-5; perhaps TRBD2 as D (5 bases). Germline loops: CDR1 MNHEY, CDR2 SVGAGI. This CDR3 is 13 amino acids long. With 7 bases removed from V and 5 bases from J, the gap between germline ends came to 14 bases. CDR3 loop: CASKSWGVETQYF. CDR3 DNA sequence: TGTGCCAGCAAGTCCTGGGGAGTGGAGACCCAGTACTTC.

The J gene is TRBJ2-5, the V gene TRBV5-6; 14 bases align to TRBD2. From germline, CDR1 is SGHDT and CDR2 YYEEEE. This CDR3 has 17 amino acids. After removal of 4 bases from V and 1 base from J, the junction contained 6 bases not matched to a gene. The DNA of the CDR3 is TGTGCCAGCAGCACTGAGACTAGCGGGAGGGCCCAAGAGACCCAGTACTTC. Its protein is CASSTETSGRAQETQYF.

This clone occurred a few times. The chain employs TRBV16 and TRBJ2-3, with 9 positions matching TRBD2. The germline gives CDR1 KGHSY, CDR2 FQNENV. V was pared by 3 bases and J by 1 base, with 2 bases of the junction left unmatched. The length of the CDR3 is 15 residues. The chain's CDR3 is CASSHGGGGTDTQYF. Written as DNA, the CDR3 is TGTGCCAGCAGCCACGGCGGGGGGGGCACAGATACGCAGTATTTT.

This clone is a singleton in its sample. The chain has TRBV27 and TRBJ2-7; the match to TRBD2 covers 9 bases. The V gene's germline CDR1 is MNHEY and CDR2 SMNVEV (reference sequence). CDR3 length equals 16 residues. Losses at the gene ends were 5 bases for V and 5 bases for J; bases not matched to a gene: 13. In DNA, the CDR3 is TGTGCCAGCAGTGGGTACGGGGTAGCGGGAGTTAACGAGCAGTACTTC. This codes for CASSGYGVAGVNEQYF.

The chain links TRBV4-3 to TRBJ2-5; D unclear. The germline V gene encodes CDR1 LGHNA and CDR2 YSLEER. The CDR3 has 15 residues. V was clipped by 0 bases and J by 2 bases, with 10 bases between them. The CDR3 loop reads CASSQDFPSQETQYF. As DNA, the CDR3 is TGCGCCAGCAGCCAAGATTTCCCGAGTCAAGAGACCCAGTACTTC.

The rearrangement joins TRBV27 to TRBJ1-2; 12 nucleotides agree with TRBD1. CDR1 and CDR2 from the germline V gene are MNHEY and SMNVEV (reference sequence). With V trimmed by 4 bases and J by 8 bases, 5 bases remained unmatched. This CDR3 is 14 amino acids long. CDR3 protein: CASSSAGTGGGYTF. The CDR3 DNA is TGTGCCAGCAGTTCCGCCGGGACAGGGGGCGGCTACACCTTC.

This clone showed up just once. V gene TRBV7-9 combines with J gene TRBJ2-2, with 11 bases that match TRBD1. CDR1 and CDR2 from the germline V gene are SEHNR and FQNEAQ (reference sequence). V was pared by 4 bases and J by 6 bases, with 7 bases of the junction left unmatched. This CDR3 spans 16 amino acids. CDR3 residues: CASSSGQGAKSGELFF. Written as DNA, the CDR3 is TGTGCCAGCAGCTCTGGACAGGGGGCGAAGTCCGGGGAGCTGTTTTTT. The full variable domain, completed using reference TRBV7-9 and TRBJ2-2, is DTGVSQNPRHKITKRGQNVTFRCDPISEHNRLYWYRQTLGQGPEFLTYFQNEAQLEKSRLLSDRFSAERPKGSFSTLEIQRTEQGDSAMYLCASSSGQGAKSGELFFGEGSRLTVL.

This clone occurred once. The CDR3 DNA reads as TGTGCCAGTAGTTGGGTACGGGACAGTAATTATGGCTACACCTTC. It specifies CASSWVRDSNYGYTF. The chain links TRBV19 to TRBJ1-2; 7 bases align to TRBD1. From germline, CDR1 is LNHDA and CDR2 SQIVND (reference sequence). The CDR3 totals 15 residues. The trim removed 5 bases at V and 5 bases at J, leaving 11 bases unmatched.

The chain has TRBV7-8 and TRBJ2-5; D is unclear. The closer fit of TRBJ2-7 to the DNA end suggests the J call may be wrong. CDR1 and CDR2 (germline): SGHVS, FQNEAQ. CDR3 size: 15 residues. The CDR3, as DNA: TGTGCCAGCAGCTTAGCGTCCTTGGCTAACTACGAGCAGTACTTC. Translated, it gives CASSLASLANYEQYF.

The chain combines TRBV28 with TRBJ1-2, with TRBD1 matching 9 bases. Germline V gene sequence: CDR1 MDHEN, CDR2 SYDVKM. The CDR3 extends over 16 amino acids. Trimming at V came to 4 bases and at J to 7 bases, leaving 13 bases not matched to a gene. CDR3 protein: CASSSEGTGNTGGYTF. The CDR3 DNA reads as TGTGCCAGCAGTTCCGAAGGGACAGGGAATACGGGTGGCTACACCTTC.

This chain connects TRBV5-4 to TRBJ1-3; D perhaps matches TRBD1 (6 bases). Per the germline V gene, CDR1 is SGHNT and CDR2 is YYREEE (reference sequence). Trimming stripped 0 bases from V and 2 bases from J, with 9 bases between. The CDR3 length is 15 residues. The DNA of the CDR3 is TGTGCCAGCAGCTTGGGGTCAGGGGCTGGAAACACCATATATTTT. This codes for CASSLGSGAGNTIYF.

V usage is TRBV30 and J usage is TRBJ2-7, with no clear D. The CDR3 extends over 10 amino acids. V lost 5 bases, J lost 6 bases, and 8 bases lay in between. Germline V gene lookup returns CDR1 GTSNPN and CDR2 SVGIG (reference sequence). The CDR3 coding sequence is TGTGCCTGGGGGCTTAGCGAGCAGTACTTC. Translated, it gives CAWGLSEQYF.

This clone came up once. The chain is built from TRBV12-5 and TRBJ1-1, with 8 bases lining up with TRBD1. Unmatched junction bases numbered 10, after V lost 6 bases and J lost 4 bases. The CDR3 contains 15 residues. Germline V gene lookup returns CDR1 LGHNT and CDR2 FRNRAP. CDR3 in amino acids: CASGPRQGSGTEAFF. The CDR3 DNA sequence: TGTGCTAGTGGGCCCAGACAGGGGTCCGGCACTGAAGCTTTCTTT.

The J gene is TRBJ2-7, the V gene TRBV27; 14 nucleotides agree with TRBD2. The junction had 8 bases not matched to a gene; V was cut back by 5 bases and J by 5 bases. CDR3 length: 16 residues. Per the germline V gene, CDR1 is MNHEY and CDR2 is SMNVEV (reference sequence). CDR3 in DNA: TGTGCCAGCAGTGTCCGACTAGCGGGAGGGGTCAACGAGCAGTACTTC. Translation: CASSVRLAGGVNEQYF.

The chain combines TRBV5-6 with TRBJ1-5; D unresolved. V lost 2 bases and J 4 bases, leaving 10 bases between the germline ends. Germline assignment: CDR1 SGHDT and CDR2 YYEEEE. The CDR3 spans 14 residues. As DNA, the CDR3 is TGTGCCAGCAGCTTTCTCCGGGGAAATCAGCCCCAGCATTTT. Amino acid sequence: CASSFLRGNQPQHF.

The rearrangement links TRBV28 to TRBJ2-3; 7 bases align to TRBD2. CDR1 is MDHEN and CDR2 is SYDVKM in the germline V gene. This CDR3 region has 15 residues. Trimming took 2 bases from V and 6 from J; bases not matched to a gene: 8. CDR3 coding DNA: TGTGCCAGCAGTTTAGGCCGCGGGGGTATCGATACGCAGTATTTT. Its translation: CASSLGRGGIDTQYF.

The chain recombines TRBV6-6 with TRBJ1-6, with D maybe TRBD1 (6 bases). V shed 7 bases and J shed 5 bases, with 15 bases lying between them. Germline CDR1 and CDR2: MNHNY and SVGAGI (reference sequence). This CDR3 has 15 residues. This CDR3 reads CASTKTGQNNSPLHF. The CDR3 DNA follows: TGTGCCAGCACAAAGACAGGACAAAATAATTCACCCCTCCACTTT.

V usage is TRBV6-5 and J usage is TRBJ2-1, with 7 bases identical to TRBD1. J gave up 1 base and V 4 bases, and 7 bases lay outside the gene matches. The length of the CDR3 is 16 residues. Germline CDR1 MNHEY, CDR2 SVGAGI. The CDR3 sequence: CASSSPGGRSYNEQFF. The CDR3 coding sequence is TGTGCCAGCAGTTCGCCAGGGGGAAGGTCCTACAATGAGCAGTTCTTC.

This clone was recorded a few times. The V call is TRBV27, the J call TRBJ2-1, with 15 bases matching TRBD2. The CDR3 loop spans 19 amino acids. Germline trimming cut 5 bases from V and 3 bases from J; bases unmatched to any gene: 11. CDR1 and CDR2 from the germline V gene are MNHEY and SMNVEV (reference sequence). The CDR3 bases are TGTGCCAGCAGTCCCAAGGGTGGACTAGCGGGAGGGCTCTACAATGAGCAGTTCTTC. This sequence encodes CASSPKGGLAGGLYNEQFF.

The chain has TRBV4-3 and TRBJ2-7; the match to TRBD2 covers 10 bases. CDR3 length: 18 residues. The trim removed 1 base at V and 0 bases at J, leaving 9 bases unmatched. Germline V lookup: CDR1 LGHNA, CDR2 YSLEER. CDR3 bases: TGCGCCAGCAGCCAAGGCCCCACCCTAGCGGGAGTCTCCTACGAGCAGTACTTC. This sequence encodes CASSQGPTLAGVSYEQYF.

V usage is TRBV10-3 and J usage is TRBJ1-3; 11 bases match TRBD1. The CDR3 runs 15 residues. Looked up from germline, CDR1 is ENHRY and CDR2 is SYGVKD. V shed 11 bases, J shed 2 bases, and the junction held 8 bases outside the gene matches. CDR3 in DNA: TGTGCCGTAAGGGACAGGGGGACCGCTGGAAACACCATATATTTT. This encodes CAVRDRGTAGNTIYF.